The clone carrying this T cell receptor beta chain was seen ten or more times. Its antigen is unknown. This sample is part of a study of blood T cells in healthy people across ages. Study-wide findings and caveats: Estimated diversity, derived from one million T cells, was regarded as an underestimate. Relative to aged donors, long-lived donors carried more naive CD4+ cells and displayed higher diversity. As naive T cell percentage varied, TCR beta diversity correlated strongly with it.

A J-beta primer mix and a sample-barcoded 5' primer were used in a second PCR of roughly 6 to 11 cycles. TCRdb processed the 5' RACE reads anew with MiXCR; each CDR3 protein has one entry. The sample gives hundreds of thousands of distinct CDR3 sequences, about 51% of which show up once; approximately 13% is in the top ten. Sequenced sample: blood. This receptor was identified in an elderly woman in good health.

CDR3 in DNA: TGCAGTGCTAGGGACCACAGCTCCTACAATGAGCAGTTCTTC. It translates to CSARDHSSYNEQFF. This sequence joins TRBV20-1 and TRBJ2-1, with D unclear. With 3 bases removed from V and 0 bases from J, the gap between germline ends came to 9 bases. Germline CDR1 reads DFQATT; CDR2 reads SNEGSKA (reference sequence). This CDR3 spans 14 amino acids.